This entry lists 11 T cell receptor beta chains sequenced from one sample in a study of OX40 agonist ivuxolimab in advanced cancers. Libraries were prepared by immunoSEQ multiplex PCR; TCRdb keeps only in-frame clonotypes and omits some of them. Of some 72,000 clones in the sample, less than 85% are singletons; the top ten hold roughly 0.53%. The material was CD4+ or CD8+ T cells sorted from blood, obtained in a trial of the OX40 agonist ivuxolimab. These receptors came from an adult with an advanced solid tumor such as melanoma, head and neck, liver or kidney cancer.

The chain recombines TRBV9 with TRBJ2-3; D is unresolved. Germline CDR1 is SGDLS and CDR2 is YYNGEE. The CDR3 extends over 15 amino acids. V was pared by 1 base and J by 1 base, with 10 bases between. CDR3 nucleotide sequence: TGTGCCAGCAGCGTAAGCAGTACCGGCACAGATACGCAGTATTTT. Its translation: CASSVSSTGTDTQYF.

The V and J genes are TRBV10-2 and TRBJ2-7, with 13 bases fitting TRBD2. The CDR3 runs to 16 residues. CDR1 and CDR2 (germline): WSHSY, SAAADI. V shed 5 bases, J shed 6 bases, and the junction held 10 bases outside the gene matches. CDR3 protein: CASSKAGTSGAIEQYF. CDR3 bases: TGCGCCAGCAGTAAGGCCGGGACTAGCGGGGCAATCGAGCAGTACTTC.

The chain joins TRBV11-2 to TRBJ1-3; D remains unclear. V lost 3 bases to trimming and J lost 1 base, with 7 bases between them. Germline lookup yields CDR1 SGHAT and CDR2 FQNNGV. This CDR3 comprises 14 residues. CDR3 amino acids: CASSFSASGNTIYF. The CDR3, as DNA: TGTGCCAGCAGCTTCAGTGCTTCTGGAAACACCATATATTTT.

The J gene is TRBJ2-7, the V gene TRBV27; no definite D call. Germline loops: CDR1 MNHEY, CDR2 SMNVEV (reference sequence). Trimming removed 0 bases from V and 4 bases from J, with 13 bases in between. The CDR3 is made up of 15 amino acids. CDR3 nucleotides: TGTGCCAGCAGTTTATCGGGCGTGGGCTTTTACGAGCAGTACTTC. Its translation: CASSLSGVGFYEQYF.

The chain employs TRBV5-1 and TRBJ2-1; TRBD2 matches 10 bases. Germline values: CDR1 SGHRS, CDR2 YFSETQ. V shed 0 bases, J shed 0 bases, and the junction held 3 bases outside the gene matches. The CDR3 length is 17 residues. The CDR3 here is CASSLGSGGRSYNEQFF. The CDR3 bases are TGCGCCAGCAGCTTGGGTAGCGGGGGGCGCTCCTACAATGAGCAGTTCTTC.

V is TRBV28 and J is TRBJ1-4; unclear D gene. V was clipped by 6 bases and J by 8 bases, with 13 bases between them. CDR3 length: 13 residues. From germline, CDR1 is MDHEN and CDR2 SYDVKM. CDR3 coding DNA: TGTGCCAGCAGAGGGAGGATAGGGGAAAAACTGTTTTTT. It translates to CASRGRIGEKLFF.

The V call is TRBV19, the J call TRBJ2-5; D perhaps matches TRBD1 (7 bases). The CDR3 totals 14 residues. CDR1 is LNHDA, CDR2 SQIVND, per germline (reference sequence). The V end lost 3 bases, the J end lost 5 bases, and 13 bases lay between the germline ends. CDR3 protein: CASSIQGGLETQYF. The CDR3 DNA sequence: TGTGCCAGTAGTATCCAGGGGGGATTGGAGACCCAGTACTTC.

The chain carries TRBV7-3 and TRBJ2-1, with 8 bases lining up with TRBD2. The CDR3 consists of 14 residues. Germline CDR1 SGHTA, CDR2 FQGTGA. Trimming took 5 bases from V and 9 from J; bases not matched to a gene: 9. The CDR3 loop is CASSPPGLGTEQFF. The CDR3, as DNA: TGTGCCAGCAGCCCTCCGGGACTAGGCACTGAGCAGTTCTTC.

The V gene is TRBV21-1, the J gene TRBJ1-2; TRBD1, the table's D call, was not compared with the DNA. TRBV21-1 constitutes a pseudogene. The CDR3 totals 15 residues. CDR3 DNA sequence: TGTGCCAGCAGCAAGACAGGGGCCCCTAACTATGGCTACACCTTC. It codes for CASSKTGAPNYGYTF.

CDR3 amino acids: CASSQVSIKNEQFF. CDR3 in DNA: TGCGCCAGCAGCCAGGTCAGCATTAAGAATGAGCAGTTCTTC. The V and J genes are TRBV4-1 and TRBJ2-1; D is uncertain. The V end was cut by 3 bases, the J end by 7 bases, with 13 bases between. CDR1 and CDR2 from the germline V gene are MGHRA and YSYEKL. The CDR3 covers 14 residues.

In this sample, this clone turned up once. The chain uses TRBV9 and TRBJ2-1, with D tentatively TRBD2 (5 bases). In germline, CDR1 is SGDLS, CDR2 YYNGEE. The CDR3 has 15 amino acids. Trimming pared 0 bases from V and 0 bases from J, leaving 7 bases between. In DNA, the CDR3 is TGTGCCAGCAGCGTAGGGGCGGGCTCCTACAATGAGCAGTTCTTC. Its protein is CASSVGAGSYNEQFF.